These 26 T cell receptor beta chains were all obtained from the same sample, sequenced in a study of cytomegalovirus exposure and HLA in healthy donors. The primer mix had 60 Vbeta and 13 Jbeta primers. Sequencing was performed with immunoSEQ multiplex PCR; in TCRdb, only in-frame clones are kept and a portion is missing. The sample has roughly 97,000 clones, about 79% seen once. Sequencing input: PBMCs. Receptors were obtained from a man aged 60-69 years in good health and CMV-seropositive.

This chain connects TRBV2 to TRBJ1-5; 7 nucleotides line up with TRBD1. CDR1 SNHLY and CDR2 FYNNEI come from the germline V gene. With V trimmed by 6 bases and J by 0 bases, 8 bases remained unmatched. This CDR3 comprises 16 residues. CDR3 loop: CASRETGRYSNQPQHF. The CDR3 nucleotides read TGTGCCAGCAGGGAGACAGGGCGATATAGCAATCAGCCCCAGCATTTT.

The rearrangement links TRBV13 to TRBJ2-1; D is possibly TRBD2 (6 bases). Germline V CDR1 and CDR2: PRHDT, FYEKMQ (reference sequence). Trimming stripped 2 bases from V and 5 bases from J, with 13 bases between. The CDR3 is 15 residues long. This chain's CDR3 is CASSLTGGVDNEQFF. CDR3 nucleotide sequence: TGTGCCAGCAGCTTAACCGGCGGGGTTGACAATGAGCAGTTCTTC.

This chain uses TRBV9 with TRBJ2-2, with 8 bases aligning to TRBD2. Germline V CDR1 and CDR2: SGDLS, YYNGEE. V dropped 4 bases and J dropped 1; count of bases not matched to a gene: 6. CDR3 length: 16 residues. The CDR3 loop reads CASSLTSGLNTGELFF. CDR3 coding DNA: TGTGCCAGCAGCCTCACTAGCGGATTGAACACCGGGGAGCTGTTTTTT.

The V gene is TRBV28, the J gene TRBJ1-1; D may be TRBD1 (6 bases). From germline, CDR1 is MDHEN and CDR2 SYDVKM. This CDR3 spans 15 amino acids. V dropped 8 bases and J dropped 5 bases, with 21 bases sitting between them. Written as DNA, the CDR3 is TGTGCCAGCCCCCCACAGGGTATGGTCGTGACTGAAGCTTTCTTT. Translation: CASPPQGMVVTEAFF.

The gene calls are TRBV7-9 and TRBJ1-1; D perhaps matches TRBD1 (6 bases). This CDR3 has 16 amino acids. Trimming pared 4 bases from V and 3 bases from J, leaving 18 bases between. Germline-derived CDR1 and CDR2 are SEHNR and FQNEAQ (reference sequence). CDR3: CASSSPWNRADTEAFF. The CDR3, as DNA: TGTGCCAGCAGCTCCCCTTGGAACAGGGCGGACACTGAAGCTTTCTTT.

V and J are TRBV5-4 and TRBJ2-7; TRBD2 is a possible D gene (6 bases). Germline CDR1 reads SGHNT; CDR2 reads YYREEE (reference sequence). This CDR3 spans 15 amino acids. Trimming left V 3 bases short and J 2 bases short, with 15 bases between. The CDR3 region has the DNA TGTGCCAGCAGCTGGCGAGGAGGGTCCCCCTACGAGCAGTACTTC. Its protein is CASSWRGGSPYEQYF. The variable domain in full, with the rest retrieved from reference TRBV5-4 and TRBJ2-7, is ETGVTQSPTHLIKTRGQQVTLRCSSQSGHNTVSWYQQALGQGPQFIFQYYREEENGRGNFPPRFSGLQFPNYSSELNVNALELDDSALYLCASSWRGGSPYEQYFGPGTRLTVT.

The chain links TRBV6-6 to TRBJ2-1, with 12 bases aligning to TRBD2. V lost 6 bases, J lost 8 bases, and 8 bases stayed unmatched. Per germline, CDR1 MNHNY and CDR2 SVGAGI (reference sequence). The CDR3 is 15 residues long. The CDR3 region has the DNA TGTGCCAGCAGCGCTAGCGGGGGGGGCATCTATGAGCAGTTCTTC. This codes for CASSASGGGIYEQFF.

This sequence joins TRBV18 and TRBJ2-1; a possible D gene is TRBD2 (6 bases). V was trimmed by 5 bases and J by 8 bases, leaving 22 bases between them. Germline V lookup: CDR1 KGHSH, CDR2 LQKENI. CDR3 size: 16 residues. CDR3 nucleotides: TGTGCCAGCTCATCTGGTACTAGCTGGAGGATGGATGAGCAGTTCTTC. Amino acids: CASSSGTSWRMDEQFF.

This chain connects TRBV6-5 to TRBJ2-3; the match to TRBD2 covers 11 bases. The V gene end was trimmed by 6 bases and the J gene end by 3 bases; junction bases not matched to a gene: 2. Germline lookup yields CDR1 MNHEY and CDR2 SVGAGI. This CDR3 region has 14 residues. The CDR3 protein is CASRLAGETDTQYF. CDR3 DNA: TGTGCCAGCAGACTAGCGGGGGAAACAGATACGCAGTATTTT.

Points on this clone: Within the sample, other DNA sequences also encode this same CDR3. The V and J genes are TRBV5-1 and TRBJ2-7; 11 bases line up with TRBD1. The CDR3 spans 14 residues. The germline V gene encodes CDR1 SGHRS and CDR2 YFSETQ. Germline trimming cut 2 bases from V and 4 bases from J; bases unmatched to any gene: 2. CDR3: CASSLGQGAYEQYF. DNA for the CDR3: TGCGCCAGCAGCTTAGGACAGGGGGCATACGAGCAGTACTTC.

The rearrangement joins TRBV27 to TRBJ2-7, with 10 positions matching TRBD1. This CDR3 spans 16 amino acids. With V trimmed by 5 bases and J by 4 bases, 11 bases remained unmatched. The V gene's germline CDR1 is MNHEY and CDR2 SMNVEV (reference sequence). This CDR3 reads CASSLPTRTGGYEQYF. As DNA, the CDR3 is TGTGCCAGCAGTCTCCCCACGAGGACAGGGGGTTACGAGCAGTACTTC.

CDR3: CASAPGLGGYGYTF. The CDR3 DNA is TGTGCCAGCGCTCCGGGGCTAGGGGGCTATGGCTACACCTTC. This chain connects TRBV27 to TRBJ1-2; possibly TRBD1 for D (6 bases). V was clipped by 8 bases and J by 4 bases, with 17 bases between them. The CDR3 covers 14 residues. Looked up from germline, CDR1 is MNHEY and CDR2 is SMNVEV (reference sequence).

The chain combines TRBV4-1 with TRBJ1-6; D is perhaps TRBD1 (5 bases). The CDR3 spans 17 residues. Trimming cost V 0 bases and J 1 base, with 10 bases left between them. The germline gives CDR1 MGHRA, CDR2 YSYEKL. CDR3 nucleotides: TGCGCCAGCAGCCAAGAGGGCGGGGGATCCTATAATTCACCCCTCCACTTT. It codes for CASSQEGGGSYNSPLHF.

This clone has just one count. The chain carries TRBV21-1 and TRBJ1-5. TRBV21-1 is an annotated pseudogene. CDR3 size: 17 residues. CDR3 nucleotide sequence: TGTGCCAGCAGCAAAGCGAGGAGAAGGGACTCGGGCGAGCCCCAGCATTTT. This gives the protein CASSKARRRDSGEPQHF.

V is TRBV28 and J is TRBJ1-6; no definite D call. Germline-derived CDR1 and CDR2 are MDHEN and SYDVKM. The CDR3 runs to 16 residues. V lost 4 bases and J 7 bases, leaving 17 bases between the germline ends. CDR3 sequence (DNA): TGTGCCAGCAGTTCTCTCCGGGTTGCGGGGAATTCACCCCTCCACTTT. Amino acids: CASSSLRVAGNSPLHF.

This chain uses TRBV7-2 with TRBJ1-2, with 10 bases identical to TRBD1. The germline V gene encodes CDR1 SGHTA and CDR2 FQGNSA. CDR3 length: 15 amino acids. The J segment lost 5 bases and the V segment lost 5 bases, leaving 8 bases of the junction unmatched. CDR3 sequence reads: CASSPRGTGDYGYTF. Written as DNA, the CDR3 is TGTGCCAGCAGCCCCCGGGGGACAGGGGATTATGGCTACACCTTC.

The chain links TRBV19 to TRBJ2-5; 7 bases agree with TRBD2. The V segment lost 5 bases and the J segment 7 bases; nucleotides outside the gene matches: 10. Per germline, CDR1 LNHDA and CDR2 SQIVND (reference sequence). This CDR3 has 14 amino acids. The CDR3 sequence: CASSGTKSRVTQYF. Written as DNA, the CDR3 is TGTGCCAGTAGTGGGACTAAGTCAAGAGTGACCCAGTACTTC.

V usage is TRBV11-2 and J usage is TRBJ2-4, with D unclear. Looked up from germline, CDR1 is SGHAT and CDR2 is FQNNGV. V was clipped by 7 bases and J by 0 bases, with 10 bases between them. The CDR3 covers 14 residues. The CDR3 DNA sequence: TGTGCCAGCACTACGTTTCTAGCCAAAAACATTCAGTACTTC. Translation: CASTTFLAKNIQYF.

The chain links TRBV6-1 to TRBJ1-5, with D perhaps TRBD1 (6 bases). Trimming took 7 bases from V and 3 from J, leaving 16 bases between them. The germline V gene has CDR1 MNHNS and CDR2 SASEGT. This CDR3 comprises 15 residues. This chain's CDR3 is CASMITGTNNQPQHF. The CDR3 DNA reads as TGTGCCAGCATGATTACCGGGACAAACAATCAGCCCCAGCATTTT.

The CDR3 nucleotides are TGTGCCAGTAGTATAGCGGGGGGCTCTGGGGCCAACGTCCTGACTTTC. It is translated as CASSIAGGSGANVLTF. This chain connects TRBV19 to TRBJ2-6; 7 bases fit TRBD2. Unmatched junction bases numbered 0, after V lost 1 base and J lost 0 bases. The germline V gene encodes CDR1 LNHDA and CDR2 SQIVND (reference sequence). This CDR3 has 16 residues.

V and J are TRBV27 and TRBJ2-7; 12 bases are a match to TRBD2. V was pared by 6 bases and J by 7 bases, with 10 bases of the junction left unmatched. From germline, CDR1 is MNHEY and CDR2 SMNVEV (reference sequence). CDR3 length: 15 amino acids. Here the CDR3 DNA reads TGTGCCAGCAGGAGAGCTAGCGGGGGGGCGCGGGAGCAGTACTTC. Translated: CASRRASGGAREQYF.

J is TRBJ2-7 and V is TRBV6-5; TRBD1 aligns across 9 bases. The V gene's germline CDR1 is MNHEY and CDR2 SVGAGI. Losses at the gene ends were 8 bases for V and 2 bases for J; bases not matched to a gene: 1. The CDR3 contains 12 residues. The CDR3 sequence is CASDRGTYEQYF. CDR3 in DNA: TGTGCCAGCGACAGGGGGACCTACGAGCAGTACTTC.

V is TRBV5-8 and J is TRBJ2-5, with 11 bases lining up with TRBD2. The CDR3 runs to 18 residues. Germline V lookup: CDR1 SGHTS, CDR2 YDEGEE. Trimming took 4 bases from V and 1 from J; bases not matched to a gene: 12. This chain's CDR3 is CASSPSILAGAFQETQYF. In nucleotides, the CDR3 is TGTGCCAGCAGCCCGTCAATACTAGCGGGGGCCTTCCAAGAGACCCAGTACTTC.

This chain joins TRBV19 and TRBJ1-6, with 9 bases aligning to TRBD1. CDR1 LNHDA and CDR2 SQIVND come from the germline V gene (reference sequence). The CDR3 runs to 16 residues. With V trimmed by 2 bases and J by 12 bases, 11 bases remained unmatched. CDR3 in amino acids: CASSITGTGKVEPLHF. Written as DNA, the CDR3 is TGTGCCAGTAGTATAACGGGGACAGGGAAGGTTGAACCCCTCCACTTT.

This sequence joins TRBV7-9 and TRBJ2-2; TRBD1 is a possible D gene (7 bases). This CDR3 has 17 amino acids. Germline loops: CDR1 SEHNR, CDR2 FQNEAQ (reference sequence). Trimming took off 7 bases at V and 0 bases at J, with 18 bases between the two ends. The CDR3 DNA follows: TGTGCCAGCACCGGGACCAGGGGGGCCACGAACACCGGGGAGCTGTTTTTT. As protein: CASTGTRGATNTGELFF.

The chain employs TRBV7-6 and TRBJ2-5; the D gene is possibly TRBD1 (5 bases). The length of the CDR3 is 15 residues. The V end lost 1 base, the J end lost 1 base, and 10 bases lay between the germline ends. Germline loops: CDR1 SGHVS, CDR2 FNYEAQ. The CDR3 spells CASSLGLRVQETQYF. The DNA for the CDR3 is TGTGCCAGCAGCTTAGGTCTCAGGGTCCAAGAGACCCAGTACTTC.